The 27 T cell receptor beta chains below all came from one sample that was sequenced in a study of Graves' ophthalmopathy and Graves' hyperthyroidism. Amplification from RNA transcripts yielded the TCR beta CDR3 regions. Scientists carried out first-round RT-PCR using HTBI primers and then a second-round multiplex PCR. From the multiplex PCR reads, TCRdb called clonotypes with MiXCR, one entry per CDR3 protein. Of hundreds of thousands of distinct CDR3 sequences in the sample, about 20% are singletons; the top ten hold approximately 7%. Sequencing used peripheral blood. Receptors originate from a young woman with stable Graves' hyperthyroidism. Some clones in this sample may be carry-over from other donors' samples.

This clonotype was recorded only once. This CDR3 fails to terminate in the conserved phenylalanine or tryptophan, so it likely reflects a read error. The J gene is TRBJ1-1, the V gene TRBV12-3 or TRBV12-4; D is perhaps TRBD1 (6 bases). Trimming pared 4 bases from V and 7 bases from J, leaving 10 bases between. CDR3 length equals 12 residues. CDR3 in DNA: TGTGCCAGCAGTTCAGGGGCAGGTGAAGCTTTCTCT. It translates to CASSSGAGEAFS.

This clonotype showed up just a few times. The genes are TRBV6-5 and TRBJ2-5; D may correspond to TRBD1 or TRBD2 (5 bases each). CDR1 is MNHEY and CDR2 is SVGAGI in the germline V gene. The CDR3 totals 16 residues. Trimming shortened V by 0 bases and J by 4 bases, and 15 bases separated the two germline ends. In DNA form, the CDR3 reads TGTGCCAGCAGTTACTCTGGACACCGAGGGCGAGAGACCCAGTACTTC. It encodes CASSYSGHRGRETQYF.

This clonotype was found many times. The chain carries TRBV4-1 and TRBJ1-2; 10 bases are a match to TRBD1. V shed 1 base and J 6 bases; nucleotides not matched to a gene: 8. The CDR3 totals 16 residues. Per the germline V gene, CDR1 is MGHRA and CDR2 is YSYEKL. DNA for the CDR3: TGCGCCAGCAGCCAAGTGAGGGCGACAGGGGGCCATGGCTACACCTTC. Translation gives CASSQVRATGGHGYTF.

This sequence joins TRBV7-2 and TRBJ2-2; tentatively, D is TRBD1 or TRBD2 (6 bases each). This CDR3 contains 17 residues. Germline V gives CDR1 SGHTA, CDR2 FQGNSA. Trimming left V 5 bases short and J 0 bases short, with 16 bases between. CDR3 in DNA: TGTGCCAGCAGCCCTAGGGGGGCTACAGCGAACACCGGGGAGCTGTTTTTT. It is translated as CASSPRGATANTGELFF.

The V gene is TRBV4-2, the J gene TRBJ2-7, with 9 bases matching TRBD2. CDR3 size: 17 residues. The junction had 10 bases not matched to a gene; V was cut back by 2 bases and J by 2 bases. CDR1 is LGHNA, CDR2 YNFKEQ, per germline. The CDR3 loop is CASSQSRLAGHTYEQYF. The CDR3 nucleotides read TGTGCCAGCAGCCAAAGTCGCCTAGCGGGGCATACCTACGAGCAGTACTTC.

This clonotype was found many times. The gene calls are TRBV6-1 and TRBJ1-5; D unclear. With 8 bases removed from V and 2 bases from J, the gap between germline ends came to 16 bases. There are 15 residues in the CDR3. The germline gives CDR1 MNHNS, CDR2 SASEGT. The CDR3 DNA reads TGTGCCAGCTCCCCCGAGGGTATACGCAATCAGCCCCAGCATTTT. Amino acids: CASSPEGIRNQPQHF.

Comments on this clonotype: A much larger clone lies a single base off, so this may be a read error. The rearrangement joins TRBV12-3 or TRBV12-4 to TRBJ1-3; D is undetermined. This CDR3 has 14 residues. V lost 8 bases and J 6 bases, leaving 17 bases between the germline ends. CDR3 protein: CASGWSAYVNTIYF. Written as DNA, the CDR3 is TGTGCCAGCGGCTGGTCGGCTTATGTAAACACCATATATTTT.

This rearrangement joins TRBV12-3 or TRBV12-4 to TRBJ2-7; TRBD1 might be the D (5 bases). This CDR3 region has 13 residues. Trimming took 3 bases from V and 2 from J, leaving 8 bases between them. The DNA of the CDR3 is TGTGCCAGCAGTTTCCCAGGGACCTACGAGCAGTACTTC. Protein: CASSFPGTYEQYF.

This clonotype was seen ten or more times. This rearrangement joins TRBV30 to TRBJ2-2; D gene uncertain. The length of the CDR3 is 12 residues. Germline V CDR1 and CDR2: GTSNPN, SVGIG (reference sequence). Trimming took 4 bases from V and 6 from J, leaving 9 bases between them. The DNA for the CDR3 is TGTGCCTGGACCGCCGCGGCCGGGGAGCTGTTTTTT. Translation gives CAWTAAAGELFF.

Ten or more counts support this clonotype. The chain links TRBV5-1 to TRBJ1-5; 12 nucleotides align to TRBD1. Germline V gene data show CDR1 as SGHRS and CDR2 as YFSETQ. V lost 0 bases, J lost 5 bases, and 3 bases stayed unmatched. This CDR3 is 16 amino acids long. The CDR3 loop reads CASSLAGTGGDQPQHF. The CDR3 DNA reads as TGCGCCAGCAGCTTGGCGGGGACAGGGGGCGATCAGCCCCAGCATTTT.

A single count supports this clonotype. This sequence joins TRBV6-2 or TRBV6-3 and TRBJ1-2; the D gene is possibly TRBD1 (6 bases). CDR1 and CDR2 (germline): MNHEY, SVGEGT. The CDR3 spans 15 residues. V shed 7 bases and J shed 5 bases, with 20 bases lying between them. CDR3 residues: CASTTPGRGSYGYTF. CDR3 bases: TGTGCCAGCACCACTCCCGGCAGGGGAAGTTATGGCTACACCTTC.

This clonotype was counted many times. The chain couples TRBV6-5 to TRBJ1-5; 9 nucleotides align to TRBD1. The junction had 8 bases not matched to a gene; V was cut back by 1 base and J by 7 bases. The CDR3 has 16 residues. CDR1 MNHEY and CDR2 SVGAGI come from the germline V gene. CDR3 bases: TGTGCCAGCAGTTACTGGGACAGGGAAGGGAGGCAGCCCCAGCATTTT. Translated, it gives CASSYWDREGRQPQHF.

The rearrangement joins TRBV20-1 to TRBJ1-5; possibly TRBD1 for D (5 bases). The V gene's germline CDR1 is DFQATT and CDR2 SNEGSKA (reference sequence). The CDR3 covers 14 residues. Trimming took 3 bases from V and 0 from J, leaving 9 bases between them. CDR3 region: CSASAGGSNQPQHF. The CDR3 nucleotides read TGCAGTGCTAGTGCTGGGGGTAGCAATCAGCCCCAGCATTTT.

This clonotype has at least ten counts. This rearrangement joins TRBV6-1 to TRBJ1-5; maybe TRBD1 (6 bases). Germline V gene lookup returns CDR1 MNHNS and CDR2 SASEGT. CDR3 size: 15 residues. Deletions cut 1 base from V and 3 bases from J, with 10 bases between. Written as DNA, the CDR3 is TGTGCCAGCAGTGAAGACAGGGTGGTCAATCAGCCCCAGCATTTT. It specifies CASSEDRVVNQPQHF.

The rearrangement joins TRBV19 to TRBJ2-7; either TRBD1 or TRBD2 may supply D (6 bases each). Trimming removed 3 bases from V and 1 base from J, with 16 bases in between. This CDR3 spans 16 amino acids. Per germline, CDR1 LNHDA and CDR2 SQIVND (reference sequence). For the CDR3, the DNA is TGTGCCAGTAGTATCGGGGGCGGCGGACTTTCCTACGAGCAGTACTTC. Its translation is CASSIGGGGLSYEQYF.

This clonotype was counted ten times or more. The chain recombines TRBV19 with TRBJ1-2; TRBD1 matches at 7 bases. The CDR3 is 13 amino acids. Germline loops: CDR1 LNHDA, CDR2 SQIVND (reference sequence). V trimming: 5 bases; J trimming: 4 bases; junction bases outside the gene matches: 4. This CDR3 reads CASSQGDFYGYTF. The CDR3 bases are TGTGCCAGTAGTCAGGGGGATTTCTATGGCTACACCTTC.

This clonotype came up many times. The rearrangement uses TRBV6-1 and TRBJ2-7; no definite D call. The germline V gene encodes CDR1 MNHNS and CDR2 SASEGT. This CDR3 has 14 amino acids. Trimming removed 2 bases at V and 0 bases at J, with 8 bases between. The CDR3 DNA sequence: TGTGCCAGCAGTGAAAGGCCTACCTCCTACGAGCAGTACTTC. Amino acid sequence: CASSERPTSYEQYF.

In this sample, this clonotype turned up many times. The V call is TRBV19, the J call TRBJ1-5, with no clear D. Looked up from germline, CDR1 is LNHDA and CDR2 is SQIVND (reference sequence). The V and J ends lost 2 bases and 7 bases respectively, with 12 bases between them. The CDR3 runs to 14 residues. CDR3 residues: CASSILPLSQPQHF. CDR3 in DNA: TGTGCCAGTAGTATACTACCTCTTAGCCAGCCCCAGCATTTT. Variable domain in full (rest from reference TRBV19 and TRBJ1-5): DGGITQSPKYLFRKEGQNVTLSCEQNLNHDAMYWYRQDPGQGLRLIYYSQIVNDFQKGDIAEGYSVSREKKESFPLTVTSAQKNPTAFYLCASSILPLSQPQHFGDGTRLSIL.

This clonotype has at least ten counts. The chain employs TRBV12-3 or TRBV12-4 and TRBJ1-1; TRBD1 might be the D (5 bases). CDR3 length equals 16 residues. V was pared by 3 bases and J by 0 bases, with 14 bases between. In nucleotides, the CDR3 is TGTGCCAGCAGTTTCAGGGTGCGGGGCGTGAACACTGAAGCTTTCTTT. It yields the protein CASSFRVRGVNTEAFF.

This clonotype was seen many times. The V call is TRBV28, the J call TRBJ2-7; TRBD1 agrees at 10 bases. Germline V lookup: CDR1 MDHEN, CDR2 SYDVKM. This CDR3 comprises 16 residues. With V trimmed by 6 bases and J by 1 base, 9 bases remained unmatched. CDR3 sequence (DNA): TGTGCCAGCAGCCCTCCCCCGGGACAGGGGTCCTACGAGCAGTACTTC. Encoded protein: CASSPPPGQGSYEQYF.

The sample holds a few counts of this clonotype. The rearrangement links TRBV4-1 to TRBJ2-2, with TRBD1 as a possible D gene (6 bases). This CDR3 region has 15 residues. Germline lookup yields CDR1 MGHRA and CDR2 YSYEKL. With 8 bases removed from V and 3 bases from J, the gap between germline ends came to 16 bases. CDR3 coding DNA: TGCGCCAGCTTCCCAGGGGTGTTCGACACCGGGGAGCTGTTTTTT. This translates into CASFPGVFDTGELFF.

This clonotype was counted many times. The CDR3 DNA follows: TGTGCCACTGCGGTACGGGGCTATGGCTACACCTTC. This sequence encodes CATAVRGYGYTF. The V call is TRBV19, the J call TRBJ1-2; D unresolved. CDR3 length: 12 amino acids. With 10 bases removed from V and 4 bases from J, the gap between germline ends came to 13 bases. The germline gives CDR1 LNHDA, CDR2 SQIVND (reference sequence). The full variable domain, rest sourced from reference TRBV19 and TRBJ1-2, is DGGITQSPKYLFRKEGQNVTLSCEQNLNHDAMYWYRQDPGQGLRLIYYSQIVNDFQKGDIAEGYSVSREKKESFPLTVTSAQKNPTAFYLCATAVRGYGYTFGSGTRLTVV.

The genes are TRBV27 and TRBJ1-1; 10 bases are a match to TRBD1. V trimming: 0 bases; J trimming: 2 bases; junction bases outside the gene matches: 3. The CDR3 is 16 amino acids. The V gene's germline CDR1 is MNHEY and CDR2 SMNVEV (reference sequence). Written as DNA, the CDR3 is TGTGCCAGCAGTTTATCCGGGACAGGGGTAAACACTGAAGCTTTCTTT. Translated, it gives CASSLSGTGVNTEAFF.

This chain links TRBV11-2 with TRBJ2-5; tentatively, D is TRBD2 (5 bases). The germline V and J ends were trimmed by 1 base and 5 bases, with 8 bases remaining between them. Per the germline V gene, CDR1 is SGHAT and CDR2 is FQNNGV. The length of the CDR3 is 13 residues. CDR3 nucleotides: TGTGCCAGCAGCTTAGCCCCGGGGGAGACCCAGTACTTC. Its protein product is CASSLAPGETQYF.

This chain uses TRBV4-1 with TRBJ2-4, with 11 bases identical to TRBD2. With V trimmed by 2 bases and J by 3 bases, 6 bases remained unmatched. Germline V gives CDR1 MGHRA, CDR2 YSYEKL. This CDR3 comprises 17 residues. The CDR3 is CASSQPTSGGFKNIQYF. DNA of the CDR3: TGCGCCAGCAGCCAACCTACTAGCGGGGGTTTCAAAAACATTCAGTACTTC.

This clonotype was seen at least ten times. The chain carries TRBV30 and TRBJ2-7, with TRBD1 identical over 9 bases. The germline V gene encodes CDR1 GTSNPN and CDR2 SVGIG (reference sequence). The CDR3 spans 15 residues. V lost 3 bases and J lost 0; bases outside the gene matches: 6. CDR3 DNA sequence: TGTGCCTGGAGAAAGACAGGGGGGAGCTCCTACGAGCAGTACTTC. Translating it yields CAWRKTGGSSYEQYF.

Points on this clonotype: This could be a read error, since a much larger clone is one nucleotide away. J is TRBJ2-7 and V is TRBV11-2; D remains ambiguous. Germline V gene lookup returns CDR1 SGHAT and CDR2 FQNNGV. The CDR3 has 14 residues. This chain's CDR3 is CASSLADGGYEQHF. Written as DNA, the CDR3 is TGTGCCAGCAGCTTAGCAGACGGTGGCTACGAGCAGCACTTC.